What follows is one T cell receptor (beta chain) and its context. Its antigen is undetermined. It was with 60 Vbeta and 13 Jbeta primers that the PCR ran. As processed by the authors: Counted up in a later analysis, unique TCR beta chains came to some 72 million, with around 9.9 million shared. The method was immunoSEQ multiplex PCR; TCRdb's version includes in-frame clones alone and lacks a portion of them. The V and J calls and clone size come from that table; D and trimming were worked out from the DNA. The repertoire holds about 160,000 clones, with 75% to 90% as singletons. The data were obtained in a study of cytomegalovirus exposure and HLA in healthy donors. Findings and limits, study-wide: TCR sequences were mostly rare, though some public TCRs occurred in many donors. Data from an earlier analysis indicated that most TCR beta V segments were productive either about 87% or about 30% of the time. Certain sequence variants were highly shared and formed a cluster, and this cluster was likely a sequencing artifact.

Per germline, CDR1 LGHNA and CDR2 YNFKEQ. CDR3 length: 14 residues. Trimming cost V 4 bases and J 7 bases; bases outside gene matches: 6. Material for sequencing was PBMCs. The chain couples TRBV4-2 to TRBJ1-5; 8 bases line up with TRBD1. This receptor was taken from a woman between 18 and 30 years old in good health and CMV-seronegative. For the CDR3, the DNA is TGTGCCAGCAGCCGAGGGACAGGTCCACAGCCCCAGCATTTT. Its protein product is CASSRGTGPQPQHF.